The sample holds one count of the clone carrying this T cell receptor (beta chain). The record originates from a study of blood T cell repertoires in COVID-19. Study details: Collection of acute and convalescent COVID-19 samples took place in the United States, Italy and Spain. The analysed material was cDNA or gDNA that came from T cells, B-cell-depleted T cells, or PBMCs.

There are 14 residues in the CDR3. Trimming at V came to 6 bases and at J to 0 bases, leaving 4 bases not matched to a gene. Germline loops: CDR1 WNHNN, CDR2 SYGVQD (reference sequence). In the source study's methods: The authors estimated nucleated cell counts from reference gene primer amplification. Assay: immunoSEQ multiplex PCR; the TCRdb copy retains only in-frame clones and omits some. V and J calls and clone size come straight from that table; D and trimming were deduced from the DNA. The table has about 210,000 clones, about nine tenths seen once. The origin of this receptor is a man in his forties with acute or convalescent COVID-19. The material sequenced was peripheral blood. The rearrangement joins TRBV10-1 to TRBJ1-1, with TRBD1 matching over 7 bases. The CDR3 is CASSPGQVNTEAFF. The CDR3 DNA is TGCGCCAGCAGCCCCGGACAGGTGAACACTGAAGCTTTCTTT.